The subject of this entry is one TCR beta chain. Its antigen is unidentified. The sample is drawn from a study of yellow fever vaccine responses in identical twins. Study-wide findings and caveats: Twins' vaccine T cell responses were reported to seem partly convergent and partly personalized.

TCRdb independently ran MiXCR on the RT-PCR reads; one entry per CDR3 protein. The sample contains fewer than 5,000 distinct CDR3 sequences, approximately 76% of which appear only once. The CDR3 runs to 13 residues. Germline values: CDR1 MDHEN, CDR2 SYDVKM. Between the trimmed V and J ends, which lost 8 bases and 7 bases, there was a span of 14 bases. The input for sequencing was T cells from blood (PBMCs), unsorted or a sorted subset (not recorded which), taken before or after yellow fever vaccination (not recorded which). The receptor was isolated from a young woman who received the yellow fever vaccine. This chain joins TRBV28 and TRBJ1-4; no firm D call. The CDR3: CASYGPAGEKLFF. CDR3 bases: TGTGCCAGCTATGGACCGGCGGGTGAAAAACTGTTTTTT.